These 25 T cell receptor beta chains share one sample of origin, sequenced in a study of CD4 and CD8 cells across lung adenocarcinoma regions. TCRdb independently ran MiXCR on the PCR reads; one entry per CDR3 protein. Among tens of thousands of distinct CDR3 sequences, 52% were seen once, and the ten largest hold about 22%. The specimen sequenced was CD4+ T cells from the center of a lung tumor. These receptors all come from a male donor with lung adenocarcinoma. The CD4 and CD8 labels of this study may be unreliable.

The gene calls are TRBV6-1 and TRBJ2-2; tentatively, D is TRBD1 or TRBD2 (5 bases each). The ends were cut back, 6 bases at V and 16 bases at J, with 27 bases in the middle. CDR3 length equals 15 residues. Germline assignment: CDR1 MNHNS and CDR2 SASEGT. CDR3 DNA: TGTGCCAGCAGACTCCAGGCTGTGATCACCGGGGCGCAGTTTTTT. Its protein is CASRLQAVITGAQFF.

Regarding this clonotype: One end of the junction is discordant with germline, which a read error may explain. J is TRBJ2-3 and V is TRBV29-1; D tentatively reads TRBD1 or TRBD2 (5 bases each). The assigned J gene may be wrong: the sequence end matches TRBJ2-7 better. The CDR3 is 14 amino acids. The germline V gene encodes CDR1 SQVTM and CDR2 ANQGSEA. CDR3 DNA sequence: TGCCGCGTCTCTCGGCAGGGAGCCAAAAACACGCAGTACTTC. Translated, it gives CRVSRQGAKNTQYF.

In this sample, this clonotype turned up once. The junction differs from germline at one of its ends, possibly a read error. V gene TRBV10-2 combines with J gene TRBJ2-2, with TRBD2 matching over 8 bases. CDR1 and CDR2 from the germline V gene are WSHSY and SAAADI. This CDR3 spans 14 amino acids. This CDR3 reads CASRAGVSTGTLYF. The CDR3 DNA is TGCGCCAGCAGAGCGGGAGTGAGCACCGGTACGCTGTATTTT.

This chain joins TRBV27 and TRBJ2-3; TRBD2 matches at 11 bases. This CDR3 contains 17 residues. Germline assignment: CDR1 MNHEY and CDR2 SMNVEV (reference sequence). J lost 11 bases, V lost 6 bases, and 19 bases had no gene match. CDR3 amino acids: CASRPGTSGSSKNMQYF. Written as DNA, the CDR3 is TGTGCCAGCAGACCCGGGACTAGCGGCAGTAGCAAAAATATGCAGTATTTT.

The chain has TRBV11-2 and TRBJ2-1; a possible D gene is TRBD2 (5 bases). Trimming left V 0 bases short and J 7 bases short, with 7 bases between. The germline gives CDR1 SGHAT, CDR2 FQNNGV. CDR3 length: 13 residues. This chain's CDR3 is CASSLERGNEQFF. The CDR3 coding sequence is TGTGCCAGCAGCTTAGAACGAGGGAATGAGCAGTTCTTC.

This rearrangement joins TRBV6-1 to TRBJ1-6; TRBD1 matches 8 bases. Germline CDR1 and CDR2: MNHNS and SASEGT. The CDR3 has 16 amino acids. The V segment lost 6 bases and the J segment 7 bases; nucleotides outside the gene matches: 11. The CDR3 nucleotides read TGTGCCAGCAGACCCCCCGGGACAGGCTTCAATTCACCCCTCCACTTT. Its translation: CASRPPGTGFNSPLHF.

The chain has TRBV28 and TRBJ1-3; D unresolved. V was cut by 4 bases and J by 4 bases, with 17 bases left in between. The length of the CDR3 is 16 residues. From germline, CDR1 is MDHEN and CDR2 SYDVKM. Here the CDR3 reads CASSSAPILYGNTIYF. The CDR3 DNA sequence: TGTGCCAGCAGTTCCGCCCCCATCCTATACGGAAACACCATATATTTT.

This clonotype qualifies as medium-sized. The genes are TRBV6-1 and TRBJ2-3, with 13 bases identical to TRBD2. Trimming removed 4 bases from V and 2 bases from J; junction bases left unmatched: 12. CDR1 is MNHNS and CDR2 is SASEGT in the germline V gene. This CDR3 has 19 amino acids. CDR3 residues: CASSGGLAGWVSVTDTQYF. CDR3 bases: TGTGCCAGCAGTGGGGGACTAGCGGGGTGGGTCAGTGTCACAGATACGCAGTATTTT.

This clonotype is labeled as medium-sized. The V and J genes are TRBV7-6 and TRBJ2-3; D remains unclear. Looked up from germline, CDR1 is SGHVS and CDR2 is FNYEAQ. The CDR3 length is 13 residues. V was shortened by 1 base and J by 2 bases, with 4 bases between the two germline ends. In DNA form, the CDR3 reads TGTGCCAGCAGCTTAGGGGTCACAGATACGCAGTATTTT. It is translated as CASSLGVTDTQYF.

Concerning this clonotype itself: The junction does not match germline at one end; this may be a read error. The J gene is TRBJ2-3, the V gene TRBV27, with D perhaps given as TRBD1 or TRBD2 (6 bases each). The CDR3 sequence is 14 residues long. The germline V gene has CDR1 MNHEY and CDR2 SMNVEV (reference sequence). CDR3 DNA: TGTGCCAGCAGGGGGACGGGGGCGACAGACATGCAGTACTTT. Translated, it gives CASRGTGATDMQYF.

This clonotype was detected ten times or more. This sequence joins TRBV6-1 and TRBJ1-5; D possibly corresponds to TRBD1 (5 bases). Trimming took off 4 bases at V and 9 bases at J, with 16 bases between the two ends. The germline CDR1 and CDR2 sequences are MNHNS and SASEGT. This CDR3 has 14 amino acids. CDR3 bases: TGTGCCAGCAGTGTAGAAGGGTCGGGGACGCCCCAGCATTTT. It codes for CASSVEGSGTPQHF.

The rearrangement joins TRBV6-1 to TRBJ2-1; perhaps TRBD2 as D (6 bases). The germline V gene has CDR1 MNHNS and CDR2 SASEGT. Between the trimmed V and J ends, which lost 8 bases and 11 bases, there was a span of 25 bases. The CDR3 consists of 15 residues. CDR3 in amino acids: CASQPVTGAKNKQFF. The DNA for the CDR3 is TGTGCCAGCCAGCCGGTGACGGGAGCAAAGAATAAGCAGTTCTTC.

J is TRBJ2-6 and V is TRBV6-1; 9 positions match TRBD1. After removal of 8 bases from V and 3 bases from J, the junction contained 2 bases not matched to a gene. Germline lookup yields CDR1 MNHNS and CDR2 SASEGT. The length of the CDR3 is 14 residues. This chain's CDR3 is CASGQGFGANVLTF. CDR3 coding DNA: TGTGCCAGCGGACAGGGGTTTGGGGCCAACGTCCTGACTTTC.

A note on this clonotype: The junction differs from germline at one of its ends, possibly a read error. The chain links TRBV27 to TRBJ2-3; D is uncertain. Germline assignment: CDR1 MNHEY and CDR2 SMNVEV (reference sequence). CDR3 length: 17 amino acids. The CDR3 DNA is TGTGCCAGCAGAAAAGGGCTCGTAGCCGGTCGCACAGAGACGCAGTACTTT. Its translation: CASRKGLVAGRTETQYF.

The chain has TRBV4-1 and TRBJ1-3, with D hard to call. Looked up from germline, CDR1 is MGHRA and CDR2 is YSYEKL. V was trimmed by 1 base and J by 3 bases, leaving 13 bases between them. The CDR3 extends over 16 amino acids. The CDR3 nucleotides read TGCGCCAGCAGCCAAGGGGCACTAGTTTTTGGAAACACCATATATTTT. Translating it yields CASSQGALVFGNTIYF.

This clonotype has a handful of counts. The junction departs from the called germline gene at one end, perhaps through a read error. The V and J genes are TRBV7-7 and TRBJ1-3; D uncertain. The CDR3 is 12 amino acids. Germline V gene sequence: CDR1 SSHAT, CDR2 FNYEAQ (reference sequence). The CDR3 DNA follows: TGTGCTAGCAGCCCCGGGGGAAACACCATATATTTT. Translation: CASSPGGNTIYF. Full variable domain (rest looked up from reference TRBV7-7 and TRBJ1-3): GAGVSQSPRYKVTKRGQDVTLRCDPISSHATLYWYQQALGQGPEFLTYFNYEAQPDKSGLPSDRFSAERPEGSISTLTIQRTEQRDSAMYRCASSPGGNTIYFGEGSWLTVV.

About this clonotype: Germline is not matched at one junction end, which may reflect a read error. The CDR3 coding sequence is TGTGCCAGCAGTTACCCGGGGGGGAGGGGCAAAAACATTCAGTACTTT. This codes for CASSYPGGRGKNIQYF. The rearrangement joins TRBV6-5 to TRBJ2-4, with 8 bases fitting TRBD2. This CDR3 comprises 16 residues. Germline values: CDR1 MNHEY, CDR2 SVGAGI.

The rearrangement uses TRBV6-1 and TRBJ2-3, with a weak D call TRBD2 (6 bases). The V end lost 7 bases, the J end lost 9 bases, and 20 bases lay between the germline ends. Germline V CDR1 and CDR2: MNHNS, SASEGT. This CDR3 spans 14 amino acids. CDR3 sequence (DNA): TGTGCCAGCACGGGGCTGGGAGGCGAAAACACGCAGTATTTT. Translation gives CASTGLGGENTQYF.

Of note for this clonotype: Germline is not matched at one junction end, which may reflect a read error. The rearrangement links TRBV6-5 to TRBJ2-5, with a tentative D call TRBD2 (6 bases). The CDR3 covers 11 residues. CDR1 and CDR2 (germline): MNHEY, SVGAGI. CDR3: CASSYAGNQYF. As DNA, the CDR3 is TGTGCCAGCAGTTACGCGGGGAACCAGTATTTC.

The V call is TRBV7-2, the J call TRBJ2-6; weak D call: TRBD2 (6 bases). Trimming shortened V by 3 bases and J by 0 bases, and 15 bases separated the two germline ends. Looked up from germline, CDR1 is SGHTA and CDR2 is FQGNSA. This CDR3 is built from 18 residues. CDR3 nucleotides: TGTGCCAGCAGCTTGCAGCCAGCGGGTTTCTCTGGGGCCAACGTCCTGACTTTC. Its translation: CASSLQPAGFSGANVLTF. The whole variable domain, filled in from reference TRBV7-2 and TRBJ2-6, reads GAGVSQSPSNKVTEKGKDVELRCDPISGHTALYWYRQSLGQGLEFLIYFQGNSAPDKSGLPSDRFSAERTGGSVSTLTIQRTQQEDSAVYLCASSLQPAGFSGANVLTFGAGSRLTVL.

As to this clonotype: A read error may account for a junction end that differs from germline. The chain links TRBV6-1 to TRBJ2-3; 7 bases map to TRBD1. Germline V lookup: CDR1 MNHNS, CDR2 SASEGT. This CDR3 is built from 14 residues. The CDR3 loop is CASIFRGCTDAQYF. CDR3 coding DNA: TGTGCCAGCATCTTCAGGGGGTGCACAGATGCGCAGTATTTT.

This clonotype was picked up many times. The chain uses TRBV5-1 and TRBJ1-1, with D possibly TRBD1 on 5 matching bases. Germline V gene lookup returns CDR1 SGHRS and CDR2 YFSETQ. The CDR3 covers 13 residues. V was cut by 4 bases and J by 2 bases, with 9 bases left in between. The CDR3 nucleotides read TGCGCCAGCAGCGCGACAGCTAACACTGAAGCTTTCTTT. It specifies CASSATANTEAFF.

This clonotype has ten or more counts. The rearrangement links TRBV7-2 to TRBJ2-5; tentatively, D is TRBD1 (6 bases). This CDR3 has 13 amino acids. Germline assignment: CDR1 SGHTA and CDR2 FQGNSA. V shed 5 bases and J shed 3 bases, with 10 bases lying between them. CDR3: CASSHPGEETQYF. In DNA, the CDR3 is TGTGCCAGCAGCCATCCAGGGGAAGAGACCCAGTACTTC.

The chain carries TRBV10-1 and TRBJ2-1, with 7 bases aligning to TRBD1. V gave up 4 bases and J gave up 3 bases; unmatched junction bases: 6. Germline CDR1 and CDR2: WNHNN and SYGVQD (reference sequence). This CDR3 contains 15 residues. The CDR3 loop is CASSGGQDFYNEQFF. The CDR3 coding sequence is TGCGCCAGCAGTGGAGGACAGGATTTCTACAATGAGCAGTTCTTC.

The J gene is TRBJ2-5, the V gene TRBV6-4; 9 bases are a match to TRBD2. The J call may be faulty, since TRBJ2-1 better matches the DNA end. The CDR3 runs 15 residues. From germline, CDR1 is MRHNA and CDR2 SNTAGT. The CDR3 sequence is CASSVSSGISGEQFF. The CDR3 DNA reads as TGTGCCAGCAGTGTATCTAGCGGGATATCTGGTGAGCAGTTCTTC.